The clone carrying this TCR beta chain was recorded at least ten times. The antigen is undetermined. The data derive from a study of Graves' ophthalmopathy and Graves' hyperthyroidism. Whole-study results and caveats: Most expanded clonotypes in thyroid above 0.001 frequency also showed up in blood.

The germline V gene has CDR1 MNHGY and CDR2 SVAAGI. The CDR3 has 15 residues. Trimming cost V 2 bases and J 0 bases, with 10 bases left between them. The PBMCs originated from approximately 10 ml of fresh peripheral blood. Using RNA transcripts, the TCR beta CDR3 regions were amplified. Scientists carried out first-round RT-PCR using HTBI primers and then a second-round multiplex PCR. TCRdb recomputed calls from the multiplex PCR reads with MiXCR, one row per CDR3 protein. The sample contains almost 400,000 distinct CDR3 sequences, around 16% of which appear only once. V is TRBV6-9 and J is TRBJ1-1; no clear D. The sequence came from a woman aged 18-29 years with Graves' ophthalmopathy. Sequenced sample: peripheral blood. The CDR3 region has the DNA TGTGCCAGCAGTTATCGCCAGCGCATGAACACTGAAGCTTTCTTT. Protein product: CASSYRQRMNTEAFF.